This record concerns one T cell receptor (beta chain) sequence. Its cognate antigen is unknown. The data are from a study of identical twins. The study's findings and limits: Analyses of zero insertions could, in part, be confounded by invariant MAIT and iNKT cells. High-abundance cord blood beta clonotypes had fewer insertions; memory repertoires showed none. Low generation-probability sequences were in excess among twin-shared out-of-frame alpha sequences.

Losses at the gene ends were 4 bases for V and 4 bases for J; bases not matched to a gene: 16. CDR3 length: 17 residues. Germline CDR1 and CDR2: SEHNR and FQNEAQ (reference sequence). A template switching step contributed a universal primer site, while unique molecular identifiers were present in the cDNA. TCRdb re-called the 5' RACE reads through MiXCR, storing one row per CDR3 protein. In the table there are about 720,000 distinct CDR3 sequences, approximately 9% of which are singletons. The data were also submitted as part of a second study, on yellow fever vaccine responses in identical twins.

The sample consisted of PBMCs. This TCR was sampled from a young woman in good health. The chain combines TRBV7-9 with TRBJ2-7; 7 bases agree with TRBD1. CDR3 coding DNA: TGTGCCAGCAGCTATACTCGGAGACAGGGTGAGGGTTACGAGCAGTACTTC. As protein: CASSYTRRQGEGYEQYF.